These T cell receptor beta chains were read from a single sample in a study of shared clonotypes between healthy human individuals. The assay was immunoSEQ multiplex PCR, and TCRdb's table has in-frame clones only and misses some. Among millions of clones, approximately 94% were seen once, and the ten largest hold more than 0.12%. The sample comprised naive CD4+ T cells sorted from blood. The receptors stem from a man in his late teens or twenties in good health. CDR3s include the opening cysteine and the closing phenylalanine or tryptophan. The D gene is left open where the match is weak. Clone size is stated in some rows and not others, as once, few, many or a class when expanded.

size | J | V | D | CDR3 | DNA
once | TRBJ1-3 | TRBV5-1 | . | CASSPTNSGNTIYF | TGCGCCAGCAGCCCGACGAACTCTGGAAACACCATATATTTT
. | TRBJ2-5 | TRBV7-2 | . | CASEPPRSFEGTQYF | TGTGCCAGCGAGCCTCCTAGGTCCTTCGAGGGCACCCAGTACTTC
. | TRBJ1-5 | TRBV6-6 | TRBD1 | CASSAQGISNQPQHF | TGTGCCAGCAGCGCACAGGGGATCAGCAATCAGCCCCAGCATTTT
. | TRBJ1-5 | TRBV5-6 | TRBD1 | CASSLDRGSNQPQHF | TGTGCCAGCAGCTTGGACAGGGGAAGCAATCAGCCCCAGCATTTT
. | TRBJ2-7 | TRBV7-2 | TRBD2 | CASRLGLAGAYEQYF | TGTGCCAGCAGGCTGGGACTAGCGGGAGCCTACGAGCAGTACTTC
. | TRBJ2-7 | TRBV5-1 | TRBD1 | CASSLRQTGGEQYF | TGCGCCAGCAGCTTGAGGCAGACAGGGGGCGAGCAGTACTTC
. | TRBJ2-1 | TRBV7-2 | . | CASSPRAGSYNEQFF | TGTGCCAGCAGCCCCAGGGCGGGCTCCTACAATGAGCAGTTCTTC
. | TRBJ2-2 | TRBV6-1 | . | CASSLAGPNTGELFF | TGTGCCAGCAGTCTGGCGGGGCCGAACACCGGGGAGCTGTTTTTT
. | TRBJ1-2 | TRBV6-1 | . | CASSEALFDRSGYTF | TGTGCCAGCAGTGAAGCCCTGTTCGACAGAAGTGGCTACACCTTC
. | TRBJ2-7 | TRBV19 | TRBD2 | CASSNPSGASSYEQYF | TGTGCCAGTAGTAATCCTAGCGGGGCGAGCTCCTACGAGCAGTACTTC
. | TRBJ2-1 | TRBV10-3 | . | CAISAEGGLSAGRSNEQFF | TGTGCCATCAGTGCTGAAGGGGGGCTGTCTGCCGGGAGGTCCAATGAGCAGTTCTTC
. | TRBJ2-7 | TRBV19 | . | CASSASSSNRRQSSYEQYF | TGTGCCAGTAGTGCATCGAGTTCCAACCGGAGACAGAGCTCCTACGAGCAGTACTTC
. | TRBJ2-6 | TRBV5-5 | . | CASSLAGGGPGSGANVLTF | TGTGCCAGCAGCTTGGCCGGTGGGGGGCCCGGCTCTGGGGCCAACGTCCTGACTTTC
once | TRBJ1-2 | TRBV19 | . | CASKSGGPGESYTF | TGTGCCAGTAAGAGTGGGGGTCCCGGTGAAAGCTACACCTTC
once | TRBJ1-6 | TRBV6-6 | . | CASGVDSPLHF | TGTGCCTCAGGGGTGGATTCACCCCTCCACTTT
. | TRBJ2-5 | TRBV6-1 | TRBD2 | CASTGQRLARETQYF | TGTGCCAGCACCGGCCAGAGACTAGCACGAGAGACCCAGTACTTC
. | TRBJ1-2 | TRBV6-1 | . | CASSEAHIYGYTF | TGTGCCAGCAGTGAAGCACACATCTATGGCTACACCTTC
. | TRBJ2-3 | TRBV5-1 | TRBD2 | CASSLGGLAGTSTDTQYF | TGCGCCAGCAGCTTGGGGGGACTAGCGGGCACCAGCACAGATACGCAGTATTTT
few | TRBJ1-1 | TRBV9 | . | CASSVDYQNTEAFF | TGTGCCAGCAGCGTAGATTACCAAAACACTGAAGCTTTCTTT
. | TRBJ1-2 | TRBV6-5 | TRBD1 | CASSSYRGIYGYTF | TGTGCCAGCAGTTCCTACAGGGGCATCTATGGCTACACCTTC
. | TRBJ2-3 | TRBV10-3 | TRBD2 | CAITATSGYTDTQYF | TGTGCCATCACGGCCACTAGCGGCTACACAGATACGCAGTATTTT
few | TRBJ1-2 | TRBV6-6 | . | CASSPDGSYGYTF | TGTGCCAGCAGCCCCGATGGAAGCTATGGCTACACCTTC
. | TRBJ2-7 | TRBV11-2 | . | CASSLLASTSEQYF | TGTGCCAGCAGCTTACTCGCTAGTACCTCCGAGCAGTACTTC
. | TRBJ1-2 | TRBV4-1 | . | CASSPSTVANYGYTF | TGCGCCAGCAGCCCGAGCACGGTAGCTAACTATGGCTACACCTTC
once | TRBJ1-1 | TRBV7-2 | . | CASSLLLRTSVEAFF | TGTGCCAGCAGCTTATTGTTGAGGACAAGTGTTGAAGCTTTCTTT
. | TRBJ2-3 | TRBV5-4 | . | CASSPGGAGSDTQYF | TGTGCCAGCAGCCCAGGGGGGGCCGGTTCGGATACGCAGTATTTT
. | TRBJ2-1 | TRBV27 | TRBD2 | CASSPTGLAGSYNEQFF | TGTGCCAGCAGCCCAACGGGACTAGCGGGATCCTACAATGAGCAGTTCTTC
. | TRBJ1-1 | TRBV28 | . | CASSLPHGGAYTEAFF | TGTGCCAGCAGTTTACCTCACGGGGGCGCGTACACTGAAGCTTTCTTT
. | TRBJ2-3 | TRBV25-1 | TRBD2 | CASSDPAGGPHTQYF | TGTGCCAGCAGTGACCCAGCGGGAGGGCCCCATACGCAGTATTTT
few | TRBJ2-7 | TRBV19 | . | CASTEGGEIYEQYF | TGTGCCAGTACCGAAGGCGGGGAAATATACGAGCAGTACTTC
. | TRBJ2-4 | TRBV7-9 | TRBD1 | CASSLGQGFDLAKNIQYF | TGTGCCAGCAGCTTAGGACAGGGATTCGATCTAGCCAAAAACATTCAGTACTTC
. | TRBJ1-3 | TRBV7-9 | . | CASSPSGGTGNTIYF | TGTGCCAGCAGCCCTAGTGGAGGGACTGGGAACACCATATATTTT
. | TRBJ2-1 | TRBV19 | . | CASTVGPGYNEQFF | TGTGCCAGTACAGTAGGCCCGGGATACAATGAGCAGTTCTTC
. | TRBJ2-3 | TRBV5-4 | . | CASSLARGLGTDTQYF | TGTGCCAGCAGCCTCGCGCGGGGCTTGGGCACAGATACGCAGTATTTT
. | TRBJ2-4 | TRBV11-2 | . | CASSPAKSKNIQYF | TGTGCCAGCAGCCCCGCCAAGTCGAAAAACATTCAGTACTTC
once | TRBJ1-6 | TRBV6-1 | . | CASMHNNSPLHF | TGTGCCAGCATGCACAACAATTCACCCCTCCACTTT
. | TRBJ2-3 | TRBV5-6 | . | CASSQKRPDTQYF | TGTGCCAGCAGCCAGAAGAGGCCAGATACGCAGTATTTT
. | TRBJ1-6 | TRBV5-8 | . | CASSRGYSPLHF | TGTGCCAGCAGCCGCGGGTATTCACCCCTCCACTTT
. | TRBJ2-1 | TRBV29-1 | TRBD2 | CSVDRPESGGDEQFF | TGCAGCGTTGACCGTCCTGAGAGTGGGGGGGATGAGCAGTTCTTC
. | TRBJ1-2 | TRBV6-5 | . | CASSFAGGYTF | TGTGCCAGCAGCTTTGCGGGGGGCTACACCTTC
. | TRBJ1-1 | TRBV7-9 | . | CASSSGALTEAFF | TGTGCCAGCAGCTCCGGGGCGCTCACTGAAGCTTTCTTT
. | TRBJ2-2 | TRBV7-8 | . | CASRSPGRVGTGELFF | TGTGCCAGCAGGTCCCCCGGCAGGGTTGGGACCGGGGAGCTGTTTTTT
. | TRBJ2-5 | TRBV18 | TRBD2 | CASSPRTSQETQYF | TGTGCCAGCTCACCACGGACTAGCCAAGAGACCCAGTACTTC
. | TRBJ1-4 | TRBV7-3 | . | CASSPGRGEKLFF | TGTGCCAGCAGCCCAGGACGAGGTGAAAAACTGTTTTTT
few | TRBJ1-4 | TRBV30 | . | CAWSVVGSATNEKLFF | TGTGCCTGGAGTGTAGTGGGGAGCGCAACTAATGAAAAACTGTTTTTT
. | TRBJ1-5 | TRBV4-3 | . | CASSQETLGQPQHF | TGCGCCAGCAGCCAAGAGACATTAGGTCAGCCCCAGCATTTT
. | TRBJ2-7 | TRBV5-5 | . | CASSLGASGKQYF | TGTGCCAGCAGCTTGGGGGCTTCGGGGAAGCAGTACTTC
. | TRBJ2-5 | TRBV5-1 | . | CASSLQGGSVETQYF | TGCGCCAGCAGCCTACAGGGTGGGTCGGTAGAGACCCAGTACTTC
. | TRBJ1-2 | TRBV5-4 | . | CASSQPQEGGGYTF | TGTGCCAGCAGCCAACCGCAGGAGGGTGGTGGCTACACCTTC
. | TRBJ2-5 | TRBV19 | TRBD1 | CASSNRQGALETQYF | TGTGCCAGTAGTAACCGACAGGGGGCCTTAGAGACCCAGTACTTC
once | TRBJ1-2 | TRBV7-9 | TRBD1 | CASSVRDRGNYGYTF | TGTGCCAGCAGCGTTAGGGACAGGGGAAACTATGGCTACACCTTC
few | TRBJ1-4 | TRBV4-1 | TRBD1 | CASSQSPGQNNEKLFF | TGCGCCAGCAGCCAATCGCCGGGACAGAACAATGAAAAACTGTTTTTT
. | TRBJ2-4 | TRBV11-2 | . | CASSLVGVVAKNIQYF | TGTGCCAGCAGCTTAGTCGGGGTCGTAGCCAAAAACATTCAGTACTTC